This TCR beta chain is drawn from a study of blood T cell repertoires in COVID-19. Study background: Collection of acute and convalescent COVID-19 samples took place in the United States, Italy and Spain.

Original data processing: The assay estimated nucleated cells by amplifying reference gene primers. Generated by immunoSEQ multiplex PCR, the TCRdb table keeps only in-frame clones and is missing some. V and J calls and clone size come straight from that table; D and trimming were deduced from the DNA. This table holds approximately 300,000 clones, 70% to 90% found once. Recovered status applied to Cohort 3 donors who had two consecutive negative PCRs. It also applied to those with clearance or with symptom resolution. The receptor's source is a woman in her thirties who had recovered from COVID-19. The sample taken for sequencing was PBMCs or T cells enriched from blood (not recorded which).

The CDR3 is CASSKGTAAFF. The CDR3 DNA follows: TGTGCCAGCAGCAAGGGGACAGCCGCGTTTTTT. V is TRBV25-1 and J is TRBJ2-2; TRBD1 agrees at 7 bases. The V gene end was trimmed by 6 bases and the J gene end by 16 bases; junction bases not matched to a gene: 8. Per the germline V gene, CDR1 is MGHDK and CDR2 is SYGVNS. This CDR3 contains 11 residues.